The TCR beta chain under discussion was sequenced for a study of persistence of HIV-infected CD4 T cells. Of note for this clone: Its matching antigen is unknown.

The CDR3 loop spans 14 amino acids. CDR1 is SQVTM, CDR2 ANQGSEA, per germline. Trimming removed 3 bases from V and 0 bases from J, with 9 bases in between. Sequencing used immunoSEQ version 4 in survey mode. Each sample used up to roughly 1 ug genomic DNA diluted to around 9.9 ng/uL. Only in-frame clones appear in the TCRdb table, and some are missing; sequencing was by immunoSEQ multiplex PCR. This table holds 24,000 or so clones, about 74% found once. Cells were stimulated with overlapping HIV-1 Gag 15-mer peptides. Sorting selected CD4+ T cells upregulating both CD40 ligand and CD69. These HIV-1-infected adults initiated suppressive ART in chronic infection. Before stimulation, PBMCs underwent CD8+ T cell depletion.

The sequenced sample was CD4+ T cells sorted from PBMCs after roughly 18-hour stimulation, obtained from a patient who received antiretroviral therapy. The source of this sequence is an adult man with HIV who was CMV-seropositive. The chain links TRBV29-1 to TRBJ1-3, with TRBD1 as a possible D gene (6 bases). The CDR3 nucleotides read TGCAGCGTTGAGGACAGCTTCTCTGGAAACACCATATATTTT. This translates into CSVEDSFSGNTIYF.